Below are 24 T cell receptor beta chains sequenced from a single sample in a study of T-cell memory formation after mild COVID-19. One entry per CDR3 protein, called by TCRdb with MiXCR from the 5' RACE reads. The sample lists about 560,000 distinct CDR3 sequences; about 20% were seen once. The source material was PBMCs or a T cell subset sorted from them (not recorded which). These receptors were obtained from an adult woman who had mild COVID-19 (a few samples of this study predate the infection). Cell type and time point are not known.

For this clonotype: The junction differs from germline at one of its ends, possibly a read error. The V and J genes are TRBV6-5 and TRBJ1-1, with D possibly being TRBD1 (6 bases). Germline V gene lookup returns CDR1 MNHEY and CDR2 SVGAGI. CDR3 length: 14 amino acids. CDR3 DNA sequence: TGTACCAGCAGCGGGGGGCCGGGTCACACTGAAGCTTTCTTT. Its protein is CTSSGGPGHTEAFF.

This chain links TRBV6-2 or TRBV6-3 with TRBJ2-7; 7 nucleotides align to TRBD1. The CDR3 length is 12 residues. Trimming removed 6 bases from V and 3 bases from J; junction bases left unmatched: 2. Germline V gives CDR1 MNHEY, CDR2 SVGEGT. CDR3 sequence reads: CASRGQIYEQYF. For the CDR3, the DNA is TGTGCCAGCAGGGGACAGATCTACGAGCAGTACTTC.

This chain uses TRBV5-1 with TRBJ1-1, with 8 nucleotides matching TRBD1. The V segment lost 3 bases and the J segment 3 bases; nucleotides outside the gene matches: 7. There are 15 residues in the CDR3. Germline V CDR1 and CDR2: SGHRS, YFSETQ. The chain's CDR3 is CASSSADRGHTEAFF. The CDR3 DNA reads TGCGCCAGCAGCTCCGCTGACAGGGGACACACTGAAGCTTTCTTT.

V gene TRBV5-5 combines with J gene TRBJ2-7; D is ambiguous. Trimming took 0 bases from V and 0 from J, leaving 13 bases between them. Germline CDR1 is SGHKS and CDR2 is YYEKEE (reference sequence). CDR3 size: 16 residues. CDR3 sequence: CASSLVEQTLSYEQYF. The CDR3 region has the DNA TGTGCCAGCAGCTTGGTGGAACAGACTCTCTCCTACGAGCAGTACTTC.

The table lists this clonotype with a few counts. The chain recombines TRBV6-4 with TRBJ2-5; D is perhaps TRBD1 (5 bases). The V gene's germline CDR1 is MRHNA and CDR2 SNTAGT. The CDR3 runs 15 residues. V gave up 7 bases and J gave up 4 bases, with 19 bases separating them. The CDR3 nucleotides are TGTGCCAGCATTGGGGCCAGACTTATAGGAGAGACCCAGTACTTC. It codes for CASIGARLIGETQYF.

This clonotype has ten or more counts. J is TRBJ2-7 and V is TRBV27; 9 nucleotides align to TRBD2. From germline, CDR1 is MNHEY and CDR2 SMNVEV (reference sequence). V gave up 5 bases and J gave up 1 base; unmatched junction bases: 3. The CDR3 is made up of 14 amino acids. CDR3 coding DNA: TGTGCCAGCAGTGGGCGGGGGGGGTCCTACGAGCAGTACTTC. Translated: CASSGRGGSYEQYF.

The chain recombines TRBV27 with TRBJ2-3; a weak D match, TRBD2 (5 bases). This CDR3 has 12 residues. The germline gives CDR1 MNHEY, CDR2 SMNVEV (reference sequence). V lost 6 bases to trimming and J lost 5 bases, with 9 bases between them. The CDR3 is CASSHSVDTQYF. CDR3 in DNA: TGTGCCAGCAGCCATAGCGTAGATACGCAGTATTTT.

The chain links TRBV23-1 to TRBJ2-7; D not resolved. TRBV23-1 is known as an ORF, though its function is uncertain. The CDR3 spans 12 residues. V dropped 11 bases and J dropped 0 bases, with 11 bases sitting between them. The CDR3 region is CACRGSSYEQYF. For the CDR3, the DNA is TGCGCCTGCCGCGGATCCTCCTACGAGCAGTACTTC.

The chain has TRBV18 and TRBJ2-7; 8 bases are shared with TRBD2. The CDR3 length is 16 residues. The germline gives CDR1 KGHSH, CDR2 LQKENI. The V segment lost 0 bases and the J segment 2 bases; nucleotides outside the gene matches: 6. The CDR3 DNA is TGTGCCAGCTCACCACCGTCGAGCGGGGGCACCTACGAGCAGTACTTC. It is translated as CASSPPSSGGTYEQYF. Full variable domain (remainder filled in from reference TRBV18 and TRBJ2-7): NAGVMQNPRHLVRRRGQEARLRCSPMKGHSHVYWYRQLPEEGLKFMVYLQKENIIDESGMPKERFSAEFPKEGPSILRIQQVVRGDSAAYFCASSPPSSGGTYEQYFGPGTRLTVT.

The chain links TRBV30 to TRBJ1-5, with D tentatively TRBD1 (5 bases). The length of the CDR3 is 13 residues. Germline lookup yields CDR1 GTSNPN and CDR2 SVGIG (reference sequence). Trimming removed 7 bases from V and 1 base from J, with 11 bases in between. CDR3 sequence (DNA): TGTGCCTCCCAGACAGCCAGCAATCAGCCCCAGCATTTT. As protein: CASQTASNQPQHF. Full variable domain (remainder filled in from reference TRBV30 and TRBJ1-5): SQTIHQWPATLVQPVGSPLSLECTVEGTSNPNLYWYRQAAGRGLQLLFYSVGIGQISSEVPQNLSASRPQDRQFILSSKKLLLSDSGFYLCASQTASNQPQHFGDGTRLSIL.

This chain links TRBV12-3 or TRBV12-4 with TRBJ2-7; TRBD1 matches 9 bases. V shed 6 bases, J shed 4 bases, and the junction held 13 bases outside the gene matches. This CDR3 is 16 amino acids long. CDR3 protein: CASRFTGGVDPYEQYF. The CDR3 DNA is TGTGCCAGCAGGTTTACAGGGGGCGTGGACCCTTACGAGCAGTACTTC.

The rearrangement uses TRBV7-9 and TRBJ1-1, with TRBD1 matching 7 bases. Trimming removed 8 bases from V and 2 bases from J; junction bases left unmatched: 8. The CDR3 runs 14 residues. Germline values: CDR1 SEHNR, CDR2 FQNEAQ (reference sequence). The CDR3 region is CASSWAGGNTEAFF. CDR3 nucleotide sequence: TGTGCCAGCTCCTGGGCAGGGGGAAACACTGAAGCTTTCTTT.

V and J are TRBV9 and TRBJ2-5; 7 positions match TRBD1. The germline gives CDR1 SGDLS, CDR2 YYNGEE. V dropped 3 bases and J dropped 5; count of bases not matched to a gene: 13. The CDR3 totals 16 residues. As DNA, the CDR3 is TGTGCCAGCAGCGCGTCGACAGGGACCTTGAAGGAGACCCAGTACTTC. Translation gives CASSASTGTLKETQYF. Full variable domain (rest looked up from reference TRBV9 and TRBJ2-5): DSGVTQTPKHLITATGQRVTLRCSPRSGDLSVYWYQQSLDQGLQFLIQYYNGEERAKGNILERFSAQQFPDLHSELNLSSLELGDSALYFCASSASTGTLKETQYFGPGTRLLVL.

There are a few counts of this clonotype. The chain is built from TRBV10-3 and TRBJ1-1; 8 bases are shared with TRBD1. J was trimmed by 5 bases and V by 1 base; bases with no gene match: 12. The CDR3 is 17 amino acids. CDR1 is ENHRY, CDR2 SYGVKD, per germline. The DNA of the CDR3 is TGTGCCATCAGTGAGTTTGGGCTTGGACAGGGAGGGACTGAAGCTTTCTTT. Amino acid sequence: CAISEFGLGQGGTEAFF.

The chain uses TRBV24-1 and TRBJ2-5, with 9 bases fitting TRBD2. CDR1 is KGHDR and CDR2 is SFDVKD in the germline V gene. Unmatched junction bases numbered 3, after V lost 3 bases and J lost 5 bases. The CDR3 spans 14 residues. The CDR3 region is CATSDPGLAETQYF. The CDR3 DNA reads TGTGCCACCAGTGATCCCGGACTAGCGGAGACCCAGTACTTC.

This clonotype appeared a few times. In nucleotides, the CDR3 is TGCGCCAGCAGCCAAACCGGGACAGTCGCTAATGAAAAACTGTTTTTT. Its translation: CASSQTGTVANEKLFF. The chain employs TRBV4-1 and TRBJ1-4; 7 nucleotides align to TRBD1. The V and J ends lost 2 bases and 3 bases, in that order; junction bases with no gene match: 6. The CDR3 covers 16 residues. Germline CDR1 and CDR2: MGHRA and YSYEKL.

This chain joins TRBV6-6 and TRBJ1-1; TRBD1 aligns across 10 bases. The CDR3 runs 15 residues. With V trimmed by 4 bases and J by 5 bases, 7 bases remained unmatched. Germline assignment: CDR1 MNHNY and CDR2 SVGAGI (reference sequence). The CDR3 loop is CASSSPDRGWTEAFF. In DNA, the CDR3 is TGTGCCAGCAGTTCCCCGGACAGGGGGTGGACTGAAGCTTTCTTT.

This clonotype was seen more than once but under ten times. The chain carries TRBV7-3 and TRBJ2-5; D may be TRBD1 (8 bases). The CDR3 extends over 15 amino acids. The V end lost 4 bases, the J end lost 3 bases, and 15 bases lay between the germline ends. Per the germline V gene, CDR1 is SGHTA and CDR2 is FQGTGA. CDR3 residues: CASSSQGGVEETQYF. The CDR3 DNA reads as TGTGCCAGCAGCTCACAGGGGGGGGTTGAAGAGACCCAGTACTTC.

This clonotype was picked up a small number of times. CDR3 loop: CASRRLDDTQYF. The CDR3, as DNA: TGTGCCAGCAGGAGACTGGACGATACGCAGTATTTT. The chain links TRBV2 to TRBJ2-3, with D unclear. This CDR3 comprises 12 residues. V lost 6 bases and J 6 bases, leaving 10 bases between the germline ends. Germline CDR1 reads SNHLY; CDR2 reads FYNNEI. The full variable domain, in which reference TRBV2 and TRBJ2-3 provide the parts outside the CDR3, is EPEVTQTPSHQVTQMGQEVILRCVPISNHLYFYWYRQILGQKVEFLVSFYNNEISEKSEIFDDQFSVERPDGSNFTLKIRSTKLEDSAMYFCASRRLDDTQYFGPGTRLTVL.

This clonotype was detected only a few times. CDR3 nucleotide sequence: TGTGCCAGCAGGCTGACCGGGACAGGGTTCTACGAGCAGTACTTC. Its protein is CASRLTGTGFYEQYF. The chain couples TRBV28 to TRBJ2-7; 9 bases are shared with TRBD1. The CDR3 is made up of 15 amino acids. J lost 3 bases, V lost 6 bases, and 9 bases had no gene match. The germline gives CDR1 MDHEN, CDR2 SYDVKM. Complete variable domain (other parts from reference TRBV28 and TRBJ2-7): DVKVTQSSRYLVKRTGEKVFLECVQDMDHENMFWYRQDPGLGLRLIYFSYDVKMKEKGDIPEGYSVSREKKERFSLILESASTNQTSMYLCASRLTGTGFYEQYFGPGTRLTVT.

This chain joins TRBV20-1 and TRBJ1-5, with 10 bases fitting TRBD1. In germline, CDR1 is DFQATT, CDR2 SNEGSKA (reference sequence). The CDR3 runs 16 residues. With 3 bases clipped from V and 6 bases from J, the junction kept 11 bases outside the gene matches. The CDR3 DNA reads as TGCAGTGCTAGCCTCCCGGGACAGGGGTTCAGTCAGCCCCAGCATTTT. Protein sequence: CSASLPGQGFSQPQHF.

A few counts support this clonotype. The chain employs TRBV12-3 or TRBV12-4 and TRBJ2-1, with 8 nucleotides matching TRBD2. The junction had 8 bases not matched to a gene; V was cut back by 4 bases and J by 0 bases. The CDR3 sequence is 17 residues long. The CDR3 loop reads CASSSWTSSTSYNEQFF. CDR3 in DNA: TGTGCCAGCAGTTCCTGGACTAGCTCAACCTCCTACAATGAGCAGTTCTTC.

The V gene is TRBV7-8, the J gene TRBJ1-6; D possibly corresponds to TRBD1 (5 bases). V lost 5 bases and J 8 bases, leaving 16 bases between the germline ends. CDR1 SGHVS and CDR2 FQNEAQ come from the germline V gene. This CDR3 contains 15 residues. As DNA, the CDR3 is TGTGCCAGCAGCCCGACGGGACCGATCGATTCACCCCTCCACTTT. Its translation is CASSPTGPIDSPLHF.

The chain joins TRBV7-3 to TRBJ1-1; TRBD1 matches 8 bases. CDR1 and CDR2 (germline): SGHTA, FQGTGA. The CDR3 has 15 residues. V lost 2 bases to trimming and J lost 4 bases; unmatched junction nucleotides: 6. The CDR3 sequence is CASSLYHGQGTEAFF. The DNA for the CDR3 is TGTGCCAGCAGCTTATATCACGGACAGGGCACTGAAGCTTTCTTT.